One T cell receptor beta chain is described in this entry. Its target is unknown. The CDR3 covers 14 residues. CDR1 and CDR2 (germline): SGHVS, FQNEAQ. V was cut by 1 base and J by 2 bases, with 7 bases left in between. The record originates from a study of T cells after yellow fever vaccination. A single record per CDR3 protein comes from TCRdb applying MiXCR to the 5' RACE reads. The repertoire holds 85,000 to 100,000 distinct CDR3 sequences, with under 6.5% as singletons. Study-level points and caveats: Researchers cautioned that FACS-sorted repertoires could harbor abundant clonotypes contaminating from the bulk population. Weaker, the secondary response peaked sooner, at day 5 versus 15. The CD4 compartment and the CD8 compartment contained a small share of clonotypes in common.

The origin of this receptor is a man between 18 and 29 years old who received the YFV17D yellow fever vaccine. Sequencing used CD8+ T cells sorted from PBMCs, obtained 10 days after the yellow fever booster vaccination. The chain employs TRBV7-8 and TRBJ2-3; D remains unclear. CDR3 sequence: CASSLVGFTDTQYF. CDR3 coding DNA: TGTGCCAGCAGCTTAGTGGGCTTCACAGATACGCAGTATTTT.